A selection of T cell receptor beta chains follows, all from one sample in a study of blood T cells in healthy people across ages. TCRdb itself ran the 5' RACE reads through MiXCR, one entry per CDR3 protein. Here the sample spans about 1.7 million distinct CDR3 sequences, approximately 28% being singletons. The sample consisted of blood. These receptors all come from a woman under 40 in good health. Both conserved end residues are part of each CDR3. D genes are given only for firm matches. Size values are once, few and many counts, or a class for expanded clones, and some rows have none.

size	D	J	V	DNA	CDR3
.	.	TRBJ2-5	TRBV12-5	TGTGCTAGTGCCCCGGGAGGAGCAGGGGGACTCCAAGAGACCCAGTACTTC	CASAPGGAGGLQETQYF
.	.	TRBJ2-7	TRBV19	TGTGCCAGTAGGAGGGAGTCGGGCAATGAGCAGTACTTC	CASRRESGNEQYF
.	.	TRBJ1-1	TRBV12-3/TRBV12-4	TGTGCCAGCAGTTTAGGTTTAGGTTTTGGGGGCGCGGGGACTGAAGCTTTCTTT	CASSLGLGFGGAGTEAFF
many	.	TRBJ2-1	TRBV20-1	TGCAGTGCTAGAGATGTAGCGGGACAGAAAAATGAGCAGTTCTTC	CSARDVAGQKNEQFF
many	.	TRBJ1-5	TRBV7-2	TGTGCCAGCAGCCCCCTGGGGGGGCCAAATCAGCCCCAGCATTTT	CASSPLGGPNQPQHF
.	TRBD2	TRBJ2-2	TRBV9	TGTGCCAGCAGCGCGGGACTAGCCTTTTACGCGAACACCGGGGAGCTGTTTTTT	CASSAGLAFYANTGELFF
.	.	TRBJ2-1	TRBV6-6	TGTGCCAGCAGCCAACTTACCTCTGAGCAGTTCTTC	CASSQLTSEQFF
.	TRBD1	TRBJ1-2	TRBV7-2	TGTGCCAGCAGAACCACAGGGGGCGCCTCCTATGGCTACACCTTC	CASRTTGGASYGYTF
.	.	TRBJ2-3	TRBV29-1	TGCAGCGCCCGGCCAGGGCTAAGCACAGATACGCAGTATTTT	CSARPGLSTDTQYF
.	TRBD2	TRBJ2-1	TRBV14	TGTGCCAGCAGACGAAGCGGGGGCTCCTACAATGAGCAGTTCTTC	CASRRSGGSYNEQFF
few	TRBD2	TRBJ2-3	TRBV10-2	TGCGCCAGCAGTGCGATAGCGGGGGCCACAGATACGCAGTATTTT	CASSAIAGATDTQYF
many	.	TRBJ1-2	TRBV2	TGTGCCAGCAGCGTGGACGGCTACACCTTC	CASSVDGYTF
.	.	TRBJ1-4	TRBV9	TGTGCCAGCAGTGTCGCAGCGGTTACTAATGAAAAACTGTTTTTT	CASSVAAVTNEKLFF
.	.	TRBJ1-3	TRBV6-6	TGTGCCAGCAGACCCGACACCGGGGTGGCGGGAAACACCATATATTTT	CASRPDTGVAGNTIYF
few	.	TRBJ2-5	TRBV7-2	TGTGCCAGCAGCTTAATGGCAAGGGAGACCCAGTACTTC	CASSLMARETQYF
.	TRBD2	TRBJ2-2	TRBV11-1	TGTGCCATCAGCCCGACTAGCGGGGGGCTGAACACCGGGGAGCTGTTTTTT	CAISPTSGGLNTGELFF